The TCR beta chain under discussion was sequenced for a study of CD4 T cells in relation to SARS-CoV-2 and coronaviruses. Comments on this clone: Its antigen remains unknown.

Trimming shortened V by 3 bases and J by 9 bases, and 10 bases separated the two germline ends. This CDR3 is built from 12 residues. From germline, CDR1 is SGHRS and CDR2 YFSETQ. Assay used: immunoSEQ multiplex PCR; TCRdb lists only in-frame clones, some missing. The sample contains about 34,000 clones, around 80% of which appear only once. Notes on the study in general: According to naive versus memory sequencing, detected responses are memory recall, not newly primed.

V and J are TRBV5-1 and TRBJ2-1, with TRBD1 as a possible D gene (6 bases). The specimen was memory CD4+ T cells from PBMCs, cultured in vitro. This sequence originates from an adult with COVID-19. Here the CDR3 reads CASSSQGTEQFF. CDR3 coding DNA: TGCGCCAGCAGCTCACAGGGTACTGAGCAGTTCTTC.